Below, 5 T cell receptor beta chains from the same sample are listed, as sequenced in a study of blood T cell repertoires in COVID-19. Sequenced by immunoSEQ multiplex PCR; TCRdb stores in-frame clones only, minus some. The repertoire includes about half a million clones, approximately 85% of them detected once, and 3% to 4% sits in the top ten. What was sequenced was peripheral blood. The receptors were gathered from a human donor in a cohort sampled during active COVID-19.

V usage is TRBV6-5 and J usage is TRBJ2-2; no clear D. The CDR3 has 14 residues. Per germline, CDR1 MNHEY and CDR2 SVGAGI. The V end lost 6 bases, the J end lost 1 base, and 9 bases lay between the germline ends. This chain's CDR3 is CASRYQQNTGELFF. CDR3 coding DNA: TGTGCCAGCAGGTACCAACAGAACACCGGGGAGCTGTTTTTT.

The chain links TRBV6-5 to TRBJ1-5; 8 bases match TRBD1. Germline trimming cut 7 bases from V and 7 bases from J; bases unmatched to any gene: 6. In germline, CDR1 is MNHEY, CDR2 SVGAGI. The CDR3 covers 13 residues. CDR3 bases: TGTGCCAGCACTGCGGCAGGGGGCCAGCCCCAGCATTTT. Amino acids: CASTAAGGQPQHF.

With respect to this clone: At one boundary the junction diverges from the germline segment, which might be a read error. V gene TRBV14 combines with J gene TRBJ2-3; the D gene is possibly TRBD2 (5 bases). Germline lookup yields CDR1 SGHDN and CDR2 FVKESK. The CDR3 is made up of 13 amino acids. The CDR3 loop reads CASRQAGTDTQYF. The CDR3 nucleotides read TGTGCCAGCAGGCAAGCGGGCACAGATACGCAGTATTTT.

This chain links TRBV6-2 or TRBV6-3 with TRBJ1-6; 7 nucleotides align to TRBD1. V shed 4 bases, J shed 6 bases, and the junction held 3 bases outside the gene matches. The CDR3 is made up of 14 amino acids. The germline V gene encodes CDR1 MNHEY and CDR2 SVGEGT. CDR3 sequence reads: CASSSGTANSPLHF. The CDR3 region has the DNA TGTGCCAGCAGTTCCGGGACAGCTAATTCACCCCTCCACTTT.

The chain carries TRBV29-1 and TRBJ2-2; the match to TRBD1 covers 7 bases. The V and J ends lost 6 bases and 8 bases, in that order; junction bases with no gene match: 18. This CDR3 region has 16 residues. CDR1 is SQVTM, CDR2 ANQGSEA, per germline. CDR3 region: CSVPSPKTGIPGELFF. CDR3 in DNA: TGCAGCGTCCCAAGCCCCAAGACAGGGATCCCTGGGGAGCTGTTTTTT.